This TCR beta chain was documented in a study of blood T cells in healthy people across ages. Points from the study as a whole: Estimates of diversity drawn from one million T cells were considered underestimates.

The CDR3 runs 16 residues. Trimming left V 0 bases short and J 4 bases short, with 13 bases between. CDR1 and CDR2 from the germline V gene are SGHRS and YFSETQ. On this clonotype: Its cognate antigen is unknown.

Then a second PCR, running about 6 to 11 cycles, was carried out with a sample-barcoded 5' primer and a J-beta primer mix. TCRdb used MiXCR to reprocess the 5' RACE reads, holding one entry per CDR3 protein. The data show over a million distinct CDR3 sequences, with 59% seen just once and 6.7% held by the top ten. Sequencing used blood. The receptor was isolated from a man aged 18 to 29 in good health. The V and J genes are TRBV5-1 and TRBJ1-4, with D perhaps matching TRBD1 (5 bases). The CDR3 region is CASSLEPGRYNEKLFF. CDR3 bases: TGCGCCAGCAGCTTGGAACCGGGACGGTATAATGAAAAACTGTTTTTT.